A single T cell receptor beta chain is shown here with its context. The trim removed 4 bases at V and 7 bases at J, leaving 7 bases unmatched. This CDR3 is built from 14 residues. CDR1 is LGHDT and CDR2 is YNNKEL in the germline V gene (reference sequence). The sample originates from a study of blood T cell repertoires in COVID-19. The authors' processing: Reference gene primer amplification yielded estimated nucleated cell counts. The method was immunoSEQ multiplex PCR; TCRdb's version includes in-frame clones alone and lacks a portion of them. V and J calls plus clone size are reproduced from that table; the DNA served to infer D and trimming. This table holds 130,000 or so clones, more than 70% found once.

Material for sequencing was peripheral blood. The sequence was obtained from a human donor in a cohort sampled during active COVID-19. The chain is built from TRBV3-1 (or the pseudogene TRBV3-2) and TRBJ1-2; 9 nucleotides align to TRBD1. CDR3 sequence (DNA): TGTGCCAGCAGCCTTCAGGACAGGGGTGGTGGCTACACCTTC. This encodes CASSLQDRGGGYTF.